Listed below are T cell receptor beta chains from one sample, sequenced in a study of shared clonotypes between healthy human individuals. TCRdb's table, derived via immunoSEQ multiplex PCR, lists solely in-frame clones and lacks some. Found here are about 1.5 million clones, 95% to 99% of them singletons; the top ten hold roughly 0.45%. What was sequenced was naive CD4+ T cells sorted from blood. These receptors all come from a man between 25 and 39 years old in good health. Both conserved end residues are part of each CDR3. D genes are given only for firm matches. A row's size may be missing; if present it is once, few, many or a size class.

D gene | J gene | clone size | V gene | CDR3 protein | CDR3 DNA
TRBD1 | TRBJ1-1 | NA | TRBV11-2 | CASRIPGQLPEAFF | TGTGCCAGCCGAATCCCGGGACAGCTCCCTGAAGCTTTCTTT
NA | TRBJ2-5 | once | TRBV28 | CASTQPGGNQETQYF | TGTGCCAGCACCCAACCTGGGGGCAACCAAGAGACCCAGTACTTC
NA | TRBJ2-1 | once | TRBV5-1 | CASSLALAVSYNEQFF | TGCGCCAGCAGCTTGGCCTTGGCAGTTTCCTACAATGAGCAGTTCTTC
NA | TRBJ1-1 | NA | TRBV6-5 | CASRNGRLGEAFF | TGTGCCAGCAGAAATGGACGATTAGGTGAAGCTTTCTTT
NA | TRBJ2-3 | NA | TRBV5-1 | CASSPLANSTQYF | TGCGCCAGCAGCCCCCTCGCAAACTCTACGCAGTATTTT
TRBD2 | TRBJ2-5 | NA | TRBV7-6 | CASSLLGTSGMGETQYF | TGTGCCAGCAGCTTGTTGGGGACTAGCGGGATGGGAGAGACCCAGTACTTC
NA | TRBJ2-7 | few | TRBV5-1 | CASSLGGSSYEQYF | TGCGCCAGCAGCTTGGGGGGGAGCTCCTACGAGCAGTACTTC
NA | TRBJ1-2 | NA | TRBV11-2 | CASSLEAGGNYGYTF | TGTGCCAGCAGCTTAGAGGCAGGAGGAAACTATGGCTACACCTTC
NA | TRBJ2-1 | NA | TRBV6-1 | CASSGGTREQFF | TGTGCCAGCAGTGGGGGGACACGCGAGCAGTTCTTC
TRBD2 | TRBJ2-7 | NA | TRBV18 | CASSKGLAGDEQYF | TGTGCCAGCTCAAAAGGACTAGCGGGAGACGAGCAGTACTTC
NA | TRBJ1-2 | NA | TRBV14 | CASSQDVYGYTF | TGTGCCAGCAGCCAAGATGTTTATGGCTACACCTTC
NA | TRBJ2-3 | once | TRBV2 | CASRPYTDTQYF | TGTGCCAGCCGGCCCTACACAGATACGCAGTATTTT
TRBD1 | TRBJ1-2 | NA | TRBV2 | CASRSDRGNYGYTF | TGTGCCAGCAGATCTGACAGGGGGAACTATGGCTACACCTTC
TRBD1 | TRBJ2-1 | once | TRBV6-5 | CASGASGGNFF | TGTGCCAGCGGGGCGTCAGGGGGAAATTTCTTC
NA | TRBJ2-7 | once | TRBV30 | CAWSVGRYEQYF | TGTGCCTGGAGTGTAGGCAGGTACGAGCAGTACTTC
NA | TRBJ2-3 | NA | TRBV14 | CASSQDLVALTDTQYF | TGTGCCAGCAGCCAAGATTTAGTAGCGCTTACAGATACGCAGTATTTT
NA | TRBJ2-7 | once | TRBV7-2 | CASSSGGGRDLSVSYEQYF | TGTGCCAGCAGCTCAGGGGGGGGCAGGGACTTATCGGTTTCCTACGAGCAGTACTTC
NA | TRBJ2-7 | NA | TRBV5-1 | CASSPRVLGEQYF | TGCGCCAGCAGCCCCAGGGTACTCGGTGAGCAGTACTTC
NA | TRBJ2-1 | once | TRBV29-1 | CSVGRDFLFNEQFF | TGCAGCGTGGGACGGGACTTCCTTTTCAATGAGCAGTTCTTC
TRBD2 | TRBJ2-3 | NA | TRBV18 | CASSPKRGASGRIRSTDTQYF | TGTGCCAGCTCACCAAAACGGGGGGCAAGCGGGAGAATCCGGAGCACAGATACGCAGTATTTT
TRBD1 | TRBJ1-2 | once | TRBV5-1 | CASSLEGTELYGYTF | TGCGCCAGCAGCTTGGAAGGGACAGAACTCTATGGCTACACCTTC
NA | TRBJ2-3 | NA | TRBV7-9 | CASSRSADTQYF | TGTGCCAGCAGCCGGAGCGCAGATACGCAGTATTTT
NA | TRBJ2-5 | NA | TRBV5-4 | CASSLEVPPRWETQYF | TGTGCCAGCAGCTTGGAGGTCCCCCCGAGGTGGGAGACCCAGTACTTC
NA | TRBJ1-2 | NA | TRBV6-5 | CASSYYGDVSGYTF | TGTGCCAGCAGTTATTACGGGGATGTAAGCGGCTACACCTTC
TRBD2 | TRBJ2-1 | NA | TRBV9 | CASSVTSGYNEQFF | TGTGCCAGCAGCGTGACTAGCGGATACAATGAGCAGTTCTTC
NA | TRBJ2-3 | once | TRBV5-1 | CASSPEPTRGADTQYF | TGCGCCAGCAGCCCAGAACCCACAAGAGGGGCAGATACGCAGTATTTT
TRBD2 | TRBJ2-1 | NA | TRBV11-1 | CASSFSGTSGVRSYNEQFF | TGTGCCAGCAGCTTCTCCGGGACTAGCGGGGTCAGGTCCTACAATGAGCAGTTCTTC
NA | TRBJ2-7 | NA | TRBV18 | CASSPYQSGAYEQYF | TGTGCCAGCTCACCCTACCAATCCGGAGCCTACGAGCAGTACTTC
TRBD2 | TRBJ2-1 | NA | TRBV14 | CASSQEWSGSSYNEQFF | TGTGCCAGCAGCCAAGAATGGAGCGGGAGTTCCTACAATGAGCAGTTCTTC
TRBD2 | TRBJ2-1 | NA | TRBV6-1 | CASSGREGLLGEQFF | TGTGCCAGCAGTGGGCGGGAGGGCCTGTTAGGTGAGCAGTTCTTC
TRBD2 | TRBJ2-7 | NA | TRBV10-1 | CASREGLGGEQYF | TGCGCCAGCAGAGAGGGACTAGGGGGCGAGCAGTACTTC
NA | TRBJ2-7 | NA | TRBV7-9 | CASSPGTGTYEQYF | TGTGCCAGCAGCCCCGGGACGGGGACCTACGAGCAGTACTTC
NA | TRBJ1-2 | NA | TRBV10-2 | CASSEGHDYGYTF | TGCGCCAGCAGTGAGGGACACGACTATGGCTACACCTTC
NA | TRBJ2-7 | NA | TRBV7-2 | CASSWYSNYEQYF | TGTGCCAGCAGCTGGTACAGCAACTACGAGCAGTACTTC
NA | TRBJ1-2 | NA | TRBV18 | CASSPLGRDTGGYTF | TGTGCCAGCTCACCATTGGGACGGGACACCGGCGGCTACACCTTC
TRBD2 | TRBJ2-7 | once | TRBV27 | CASSFHGRARYEQYF | TGTGCCAGCAGTTTCCACGGGAGGGCTAGGTACGAGCAGTACTTC
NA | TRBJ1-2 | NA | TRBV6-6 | CASSYSGQPRGYGYTF | TGTGCCAGCAGTTACTCGGGACAACCACGGGGCTATGGCTACACCTTC
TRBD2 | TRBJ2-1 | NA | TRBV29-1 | CSVEVRLAGGQFF | TGCAGCGTTGAAGTCCGGCTAGCGGGAGGGCAGTTCTTC
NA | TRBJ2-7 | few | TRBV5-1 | CASSLDYEQYF | TGCGCCAGCAGCTTGGACTACGAGCAGTACTTC
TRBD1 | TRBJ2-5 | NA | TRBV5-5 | CASSLLPLTGEAETQYF | TGTGCCAGCAGCTTGCTTCCCTTGACAGGGGAGGCGGAGACCCAGTACTTC
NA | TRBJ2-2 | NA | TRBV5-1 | CASSFEGTANTGELFF | TGCGCCAGCAGCTTTGAGGGGACGGCTAACACCGGGGAGCTGTTTTTT
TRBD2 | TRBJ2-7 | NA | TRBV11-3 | CASTLYKAGEGQYF | TGTGCCAGCACCCTCTATAAAGCGGGAGAAGGGCAGTACTTC
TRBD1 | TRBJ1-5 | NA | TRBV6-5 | CASSYTGGVKPQHF | TGTGCCAGCAGTTACACAGGGGGAGTTAAGCCCCAGCATTTT
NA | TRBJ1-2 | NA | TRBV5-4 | CASSLENRGYGYTF | TGTGCCAGCAGCTTGGAGAACAGAGGCTATGGCTACACCTTC
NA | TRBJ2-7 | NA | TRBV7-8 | CASSLVKQPPSYEQYF | TGTGCCAGCAGCTTAGTGAAACAGCCGCCCTCCTACGAGCAGTACTTC
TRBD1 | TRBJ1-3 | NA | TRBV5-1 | CASSLDGQERAGNTIYF | TGCGCCAGCAGCTTGGATGGACAGGAGAGGGCTGGAAACACCATATATTTT
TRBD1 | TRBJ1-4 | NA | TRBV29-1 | CSVETGGEEKLFF | TGCAGCGTAGAGACAGGGGGCGAAGAAAAACTGTTTTTT
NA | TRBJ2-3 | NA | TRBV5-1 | CASSSLTRTDTQYF | TGCGCCAGCAGCTCACTGACACGCACAGATACGCAGTATTTT
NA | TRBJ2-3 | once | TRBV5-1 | CASRPGAGDTDTQYF | TGCGCCAGCAGGCCCGGGGCCGGGGACACAGATACGCAGTATTTT